The 8 T cell receptor beta chains reported below all come from one sample, sequenced in a study of T cell responses to AZD1222 COVID-19 vaccine. The method was immunoSEQ multiplex PCR; TCRdb's version includes in-frame clones alone and lacks a portion of them. The sample holds about 140,000 clones, over 90% seen once. The sequencing here drew on peripheral blood, taken on day 0 of MenACWY control vaccination. The receptor set was obtained from an adult in good health.

CDR3 residues: CASSLQPGRYTGELFF. Written as DNA, the CDR3 is TGCGCCAGCAGCTTACAACCGGGACGGTACACCGGGGAGCTGTTTTTT. The V call is TRBV5-1, the J call TRBJ2-2; D could derive from TRBD1 or TRBD2 (5 bases each). This CDR3 is built from 16 residues. Germline loops: CDR1 SGHRS, CDR2 YFSETQ. Trimming removed 2 bases at V and 3 bases at J, with 14 bases between.

Details on this clone: The germline gene is not matched at one end of the junction; a read error may be the cause. V is TRBV7-8 and J is TRBJ2-5; TRBD1 agrees at 8 bases. The CDR3 extends over 13 amino acids. The germline V gene encodes CDR1 SGHVS and CDR2 FQNEAQ. Here the CDR3 reads CASSPGGPETQYF. As DNA, the CDR3 is TGCGCCAGCAGCCCAGGGGGCCCTGAGACCCAGTACTTC.

This chain uses TRBV5-1 with TRBJ2-1; TRBD2 is a possible D gene (5 bases). Trimming took 3 bases from V and 6 from J, leaving 13 bases between them. CDR3 length equals 14 residues. In germline, CDR1 is SGHRS, CDR2 YFSETQ. The CDR3 DNA reads TGCGCCAGCAGCTCCTTGAGCGGAACCAATGAGCAGTTCTTC. The encoded protein is CASSSLSGTNEQFF.

This rearrangement joins TRBV28 to TRBJ1-2; D remains ambiguous. The CDR3 has 13 residues. The V gene lost 0 bases and the J gene lost 1 base, with 3 bases spanning the gap. Germline-derived CDR1 and CDR2 are MDHEN and SYDVKM. The CDR3 DNA follows: TGTGCCAGCAGTTTATGGGATAACTATGGCTACACCTTC. This sequence encodes CASSLWDNYGYTF.

This chain uses TRBV2 with TRBJ1-1, with D tentatively TRBD1 (6 bases). This CDR3 is 15 amino acids long. V shed 7 bases and J shed 4 bases, with 19 bases lying between them. The V gene's germline CDR1 is SNHLY and CDR2 FYNNEI. CDR3: CASKGDGSFGTEAFF. The CDR3 DNA is TGTGCCAGCAAGGGGGACGGAAGCTTCGGCACTGAAGCTTTCTTT.

CDR3 in DNA: TGTGCCAGCAGGACAGGTCCTAGGAACACTGAAGCTTTCTTT. This sequence encodes CASRTGPRNTEAFF. The chain joins TRBV6-5 to TRBJ1-1; a possible D gene is TRBD1 (6 bases). Germline V gene data show CDR1 as MNHEY and CDR2 as SVGAGI. Between the trimmed V and J ends, which lost 6 bases and 1 base, there was a span of 12 bases. The CDR3 is 14 amino acids.

This clone was observed a handful of times. The V and J genes are TRBV7-2 and TRBJ1-6; 9 bases fit TRBD1. The length of the CDR3 is 14 residues. Germline values: CDR1 SGHTA, CDR2 FQGNSA. V trimming: 4 bases; J trimming: 9 bases; junction bases outside the gene matches: 4. CDR3 sequence: CASSYTTGGSPLHF. In nucleotides, the CDR3 is TGTGCCAGCAGCTATACGACAGGGGGTTCACCCCTCCACTTT.

DNA for the CDR3: TGTGCCTGGTCATTTCCGGCAGGGGGTAAGCCTGGCTACACCTTC. Translated, it gives CAWSFPAGGKPGYTF. V and J are TRBV30 and TRBJ1-2; TRBD1 aligns across 7 bases. V lost 5 bases, J lost 7 bases, and 16 bases stayed unmatched. CDR3 length: 15 amino acids. Germline V gene lookup returns CDR1 GTSNPN and CDR2 SVGIG (reference sequence).